The sequence of this T cell receptor beta chain was determined in a study of blood T cell repertoires in COVID-19. Overall study context: Donors in the United States, Italy and Spain gave samples during acute or convalescent COVID-19. T cells, B-cell-depleted T cells, or PBMCs provided the cDNA or gDNA that served as material.

Between the trimmed V and J ends, which lost 0 bases and 1 base, there was a span of 6 bases. The CDR3 extends over 14 amino acids. Looked up from germline, CDR1 is KGHSH and CDR2 is LQKENI. How the authors handled the data: For nucleated cells, counts were estimated from reference gene primer amplification. The assay was immunoSEQ multiplex PCR, and TCRdb's table has in-frame clones only and misses some. The D gene and trimming were derived from the DNA, and the V and J assignments and clone size from that table. The sample lists 260,000 or so clones, around 82% occurring once. Specimen: peripheral blood. The sequence was collected from a woman in her seventies with acute or convalescent COVID-19. The chain links TRBV18 to TRBJ1-2; D is uncertain. The CDR3 DNA reads TGTGCCAGCTCACCACCCGCTATTAACTATGGCTACACCTTC. It codes for CASSPPAINYGYTF.